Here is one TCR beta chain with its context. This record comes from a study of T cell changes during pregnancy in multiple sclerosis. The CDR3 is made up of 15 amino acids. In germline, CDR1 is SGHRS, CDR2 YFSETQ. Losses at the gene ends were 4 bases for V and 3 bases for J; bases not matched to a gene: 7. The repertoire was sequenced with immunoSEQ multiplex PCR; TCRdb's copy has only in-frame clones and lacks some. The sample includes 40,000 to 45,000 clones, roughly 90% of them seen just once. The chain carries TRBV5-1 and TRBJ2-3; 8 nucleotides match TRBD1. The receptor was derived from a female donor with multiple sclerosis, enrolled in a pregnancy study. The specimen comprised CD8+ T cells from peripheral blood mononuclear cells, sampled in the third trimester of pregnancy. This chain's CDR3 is CASSDLDRVTDTQYF. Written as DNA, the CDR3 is TGCGCCAGCAGCGACCTGGACAGGGTGACAGATACGCAGTATTTT.